This TCR beta chain was observed in a study of blood T cell repertoires in COVID-19. The wider study: T cells, B-cell-depleted T cells, or PBMCs provided the cDNA or gDNA that served as material.

Source study methods: The authors estimated nucleated cell counts from reference gene primer amplification. Clones were read by immunoSEQ multiplex PCR, and TCRdb kept only the in-frame ones, dropping some. V and J calls and clone size are those listed in that table; D and trimming were worked out from the DNA. This repertoire shows fewer than 150,000 clones, more than 80% found once; its top ten account for approximately 4.3%. This CDR3 spans 15 amino acids. V was clipped by 5 bases and J by 1 base; unmatched bases: 7. Germline CDR1 SGHVS, CDR2 FNYEAQ. This sequence joins TRBV7-6 and TRBJ2-5, with 7 bases aligning to TRBD2. Material for sequencing was peripheral blood. This sequence originates from a human donor in a cohort sampled during active COVID-19. The CDR3 region is CASSAVSGGQETQYF. The CDR3 DNA sequence: TGTGCCAGCAGCGCAGTGTCGGGAGGCCAAGAGACCCAGTACTTC.